Below are 18 T cell receptor beta chains sequenced from a single sample in a study of blood T cell repertoires in COVID-19. Profiling relied on immunoSEQ multiplex PCR, and the TCRdb table lists in-frame clones only, not all of them. Of 150,000 to 200,000 clones listed, around 83% were seen once; the top ten hold under 10%. What was sequenced was peripheral blood. These receptor sequences come from a woman aged 65 to 85 with COVID-19, enrolled during active disease.

The CDR3 loop reads CASTWGTSGIDEQFF. The CDR3 coding sequence is TGTGCCAGCACCTGGGGGACTAGCGGGATCGATGAGCAGTTCTTC. V is TRBV28 and J is TRBJ2-1; 13 bases line up with TRBD2. The CDR3 has 15 amino acids. Losses at the gene ends were 7 bases for V and 8 bases for J; bases not matched to a gene: 8. Germline values: CDR1 MDHEN, CDR2 SYDVKM.

The chain employs TRBV28 and TRBJ2-7; 10 bases map to TRBD2. Trimming cost V 5 bases and J 6 bases; bases outside gene matches: 10. The CDR3 covers 15 residues. Germline CDR1 MDHEN, CDR2 SYDVKM. CDR3 residues: CASSSPGLATSEQYF. CDR3 DNA sequence: TGTGCCAGCAGTAGTCCGGGACTAGCGACCTCCGAGCAGTACTTC.

Note on this clone: Additional DNA sequences in this sample encode the identical CDR3. The genes are TRBV5-1 and TRBJ1-5; D uncertain. The CDR3 sequence is 14 residues long. The V and J ends lost 0 bases and 6 bases respectively, with 10 bases between them. Germline CDR1 is SGHRS and CDR2 is YFSETQ. Here the CDR3 DNA reads TGCGCCAGCAGCTTGGACGGTGTCCTTCAGCCCCAGCATTTT. As protein: CASSLDGVLQPQHF. The variable domain in full, completed from reference TRBV5-1 and TRBJ1-5, reads KAGVTQTPRYLIKTRGQQVTLSCSPISGHRSVSWYQQTPGQGLQFLFEYFSETQRNKGNFPGRFSGRQFSNSRSEMNVSTLELGDSALYLCASSLDGVLQPQHFGDGTRLSIL.

The chain is built from TRBV4-1 and TRBJ2-5; D call uncertain. Germline values: CDR1 MGHRA, CDR2 YSYEKL. There are 15 residues in the CDR3. The V and J ends lost 5 bases and 4 bases respectively, with 17 bases between them. The CDR3 region has the DNA TGCGCCAGCAGCGTCTCCCGCGACTCAGTAGAGACCCAGTACTTC. It yields the protein CASSVSRDSVETQYF.

The gene calls are TRBV12-3 or TRBV12-4 and TRBJ2-4; TRBD2 agrees at 10 bases. V gave up 6 bases and J gave up 6 bases; unmatched junction bases: 2. The CDR3 has 13 amino acids. CDR3 nucleotide sequence: TGTGCCAGCAGCTGGACTAGCGGAAACATTCAGTACTTC. It translates to CASSWTSGNIQYF.

The chain links TRBV9 to TRBJ2-6, with 10 bases aligning to TRBD2. CDR1 is SGDLS, CDR2 YYNGEE, per germline. V was pared by 3 bases and J by 0 bases, with 6 bases of the junction left unmatched. The CDR3 is made up of 18 amino acids. CDR3 sequence (DNA): TGTGCCAGCAGCGCGGGACTAGCGCAGAGCTCTGGGGCCAACGTCCTGACTTTC. Translated: CASSAGLAQSSGANVLTF.

The V call is TRBV21-1, the J call TRBJ2-5; the table's D call of TRBD2 was not tested on the DNA. TRBV21-1 is a pseudogene. The CDR3 has 17 amino acids. The CDR3 loop is CASSKELREGPQETQYF. The DNA of the CDR3 is TGTGCCAGCAGCAAAGAATTGAGGGAGGGCCCTCAAGAGACCCAGTACTTC.

This clone appeared a single time. The rearrangement links TRBV14 to TRBJ2-1; D not resolved. The V and J ends lost 5 bases and 3 bases respectively, with 8 bases between them. Germline V gene lookup returns CDR1 SGHDN and CDR2 FVKESK. CDR3 length: 13 amino acids. CDR3 bases: TGTGCCAGCAGCGGGCAGATCTACAATGAGCAGTTCTTC. Translation gives CASSGQIYNEQFF.

The rearrangement links TRBV27 to TRBJ2-3; 7 bases match TRBD2. This CDR3 is 15 amino acids long. With V trimmed by 4 bases and J by 6 bases, 10 bases remained unmatched. Germline V gives CDR1 MNHEY, CDR2 SMNVEV (reference sequence). CDR3 DNA: TGTGCCAGCAGTTACTCTAGCGGCCTGGAGGATACGCAGTATTTT. The encoded protein is CASSYSSGLEDTQYF.

The rearrangement joins TRBV5-1 to TRBJ2-7; D is perhaps TRBD1 (6 bases). The CDR3 is 15 amino acids. Germline values: CDR1 SGHRS, CDR2 YFSETQ. Trimming cost V 4 bases and J 3 bases, with 17 bases left between them. CDR3: CASSQGHSDIYEQYF. The CDR3 nucleotides are TGCGCCAGCAGCCAGGGACACTCTGACATCTACGAGCAGTACTTC.

The rearrangement uses TRBV6-2 or TRBV6-3 and TRBJ1-3; 9 positions agree with TRBD1. The CDR3 runs 12 residues. Losses at the gene ends were 6 bases for V and 13 bases for J; bases not matched to a gene: 7. From germline, CDR1 is MNHEY and CDR2 SVGEGT. CDR3 in DNA: TGTGCCAGCAGCCTCGGACAGGGGCGAATATATTTT. Its translation is CASSLGQGRIYF.

This clone has only one observation. V and J are TRBV5-6 and TRBJ1-1; TRBD1 matches at 7 bases. The CDR3 spans 16 residues. Trimming cost V 4 bases and J 2 bases; bases outside gene matches: 11. Germline V gene sequence: CDR1 SGHDT, CDR2 YYEEEE. The CDR3 loop reads CASSAGLGQSNTEAFF. The DNA of the CDR3 is TGTGCCAGCAGCGCTGGCCTGGGACAGAGTAACACTGAAGCTTTCTTT.

The chain's CDR3 is CASSPRGDSDTQYF. DNA of the CDR3: TGTGCCAGCAGCCCTCGGGGGGATTCAGATACGCAGTATTTT. The chain employs TRBV7-2 and TRBJ2-3; 7 bases are shared with TRBD2. The V gene's germline CDR1 is SGHTA and CDR2 FQGNSA. The CDR3 has 14 amino acids. Trimming at V came to 5 bases and at J to 4 bases, leaving 6 bases not matched to a gene.

This clone was picked up one time. CDR3 region: CASSAGQNLYNEQFF. The CDR3, as DNA: TGTGCCAGCTCAGCGGGACAGAACTTATACAATGAGCAGTTCTTC. The chain uses TRBV18 and TRBJ2-1; perhaps TRBD1 as D (7 bases). CDR3 length: 15 residues. Germline assignment: CDR1 KGHSH and CDR2 LQKENI. V shed 5 bases and J shed 4 bases, with 15 bases lying between them.

This sequence joins TRBV7-3 and TRBJ1-6; tentative D call: TRBD1 (5 bases). The ends were cut back, 2 bases at V and 7 bases at J, with 9 bases in the middle. Germline CDR1 and CDR2: SGHTA and FQGTGA. This CDR3 spans 14 amino acids. CDR3 DNA: TGTGCCAGCAGCTTAGGGGCCTTCAATTCACCCCTCCACTTT. This sequence encodes CASSLGAFNSPLHF.

The J gene is TRBJ2-3, the V gene TRBV7-2; a possible D gene is TRBD2 (5 bases). Germline V gene data show CDR1 as SGHTA and CDR2 as FQGNSA. V dropped 5 bases and J dropped 5 bases, with 14 bases sitting between them. CDR3 length: 14 residues. The CDR3 region is CASSPLGSIDTQYF. In DNA form, the CDR3 reads TGTGCCAGCAGCCCTTTGGGGAGTATAGATACGCAGTATTTT.

This clone was observed once. The chain links TRBV5-4 to TRBJ1-6; 9 bases line up with TRBD1. The CDR3 consists of 18 residues. V trimming: 3 bases; J trimming: 3 bases; junction bases outside the gene matches: 10. Per the germline V gene, CDR1 is SGHNT and CDR2 is YYREEE (reference sequence). The CDR3 DNA follows: TGTGCCAGCAGCTCGGACAGGGGAGGACAGAGCTATAATTCACCCCTCCACTTT. Protein product: CASSSDRGGQSYNSPLHF.

The V call is TRBV6-5, the J call TRBJ2-2, with 7 nucleotides matching TRBD1. In germline, CDR1 is MNHEY, CDR2 SVGAGI. Trimming removed 6 bases from V and 2 bases from J; junction bases left unmatched: 6. CDR3 size: 15 residues. The CDR3 region has the DNA TGTGCCAGCAGGGCCGGGACAGCTAACACCGGGGAGCTGTTTTTT. This gives the protein CASRAGTANTGELFF.